The 2 T cell receptor beta chains in this list originate from one sample, sequenced in a study of shared clonotypes between healthy human individuals. This table comes from immunoSEQ multiplex PCR, and its TCRdb copy is limited to in-frame clones, with some not included. There are 630,000 or so clones in the sample; 98% occur only once, and around 0.3% lies in the top ten. Terminally differentiated effector memory CD45RA+ cells were excluded from the naive CD8 cells, which were CD45RO-negative and positively selected for CCR7. Sequenced sample: naive CD8+ T cells sorted from blood. These receptors were taken from a man aged 30 to 39 in good health.

This chain uses TRBV14 with TRBJ1-1; D is unclear. The germline CDR1 and CDR2 sequences are SGHDN and FVKESK. With 3 bases removed from V and 1 base from J, the gap between germline ends came to 6 bases. This CDR3 comprises 13 residues. The chain's CDR3 is CASSHLSNTEAFF. CDR3 nucleotides: TGTGCCAGCAGCCATCTATCGAACACTGAAGCTTTCTTT.

This clone was seen a few times. The chain joins TRBV27 to TRBJ2-1; 8 bases match TRBD1. CDR1 is MNHEY, CDR2 SMNVEV, per germline (reference sequence). Unmatched junction bases numbered 3, after V lost 3 bases and J lost 8 bases. The length of the CDR3 is 13 residues. The CDR3 sequence: CASSLQGADEQFF. DNA of the CDR3: TGTGCCAGCAGTTTGCAGGGGGCGGATGAGCAGTTCTTC.